This T cell receptor (beta chain) was captured by sequencing in a study of CD8+ T cells in alopecia areata. Overall study: Using the percentage of affected scalp area, treated patients' severity was scored.

The germline V gene has CDR1 SGHTA and CDR2 FQGNSA. The CDR3 contains 15 residues. Trimming left V 5 bases short and J 6 bases short, with 19 bases between. In the case of this clone: Its matching antigen is unknown.

Described treatment: oral pan-JAK inhibitor, 5-10 mg twice daily. From PBMCs, CD4+ and CD8+ T cells were sorted. Following extraction, RNA underwent reverse transcription to cDNA, which served as the sequencing template. Data came from immunoSEQ multiplex PCR; TCRdb stores just in-frame clones and leaves some out. This table has roughly 200,000 clones, 45% to 65% appearing once. Overall study findings and caveats: Persistence during tofacitinib was seen for many expanded lesional clones in scalp and blood.

The clonotype originates from a human donor with alopecia areata. The specimen comprised CD4+ T cells sorted from blood, sampled at week 4, from a patient treated with tofacitinib. V is TRBV7-2 and J is TRBJ2-5, with D tentatively TRBD2 (6 bases). The CDR3 nucleotides are TGTGCCAGCAGCCCTAACGCCCAGGGAGGACAGACCCAGTACTTC. The encoded protein is CASSPNAQGGQTQYF.